One sample yielded the 32 T cell receptor beta chains listed below, sequenced in a study of cytomegalovirus exposure and HLA in healthy donors. The data were produced by immunoSEQ multiplex PCR, yet TCRdb's version contains in-frame clones alone and is incomplete. The table lists about 280,000 clones, around 89% of them singletons. The sample was PBMCs. The receptors shown here come from a woman younger than 35 in good health and CMV-seronegative.

In the case of this clone: The junction does not match germline at one end; this may be a read error. The V call is TRBV2, the J call TRBJ1-1; 8 bases are shared with TRBD1. The length of the CDR3 is 10 residues. Germline CDR1 reads SNHLY; CDR2 reads FYNNEI. The CDR3 is CAIATGARIF. The CDR3 coding sequence is TGTGCCATCGCGACAGGGGCGAGGATCTTT.

The chain employs TRBV11-3 and TRBJ2-7; D remains unclear. CDR3 size: 13 residues. V dropped 2 bases and J dropped 4 bases, with 9 bases sitting between them. CDR1 and CDR2 (germline): SGHNT, YENEEA. CDR3 DNA sequence: TGTGCCAGCAGCTTACCCCAAACTTACGAGCAGTACTTC. Its protein is CASSLPQTYEQYF.

The rearrangement links TRBV9 to TRBJ2-3; 12 bases map to TRBD1. Germline V lookup: CDR1 SGDLS, CDR2 YYNGEE. V trimming: 0 bases; J trimming: 7 bases; junction bases outside the gene matches: 3. The CDR3 loop spans 15 amino acids. Written as DNA, the CDR3 is TGTGCCAGCAGCGTAGAGGGACAGGGGGCGTATACGCAGTATTTT. The encoded protein is CASSVEGQGAYTQYF.

The table lists this clone with a count of one. The rearrangement links TRBV7-9 to TRBJ2-5, with 9 bases that match TRBD1. With V trimmed by 5 bases and J by 0 bases, 4 bases remained unmatched. CDR3 length equals 15 residues. CDR1 and CDR2 from the germline V gene are SEHNR and FQNEAQ (reference sequence). The CDR3 spells CASSRTGADQETQYF. The CDR3 coding sequence is TGTGCCAGCAGCCGGACAGGGGCGGACCAAGAGACCCAGTACTTC. Using reference TRBV7-9 and TRBJ2-5 for the parts outside the CDR3, the full variable domain is DTGVSQNPRHKITKRGQNVTFRCDPISEHNRLYWYRQTLGQGPEFLTYFQNEAQLEKSRLLSDRFSAERPKGSFSTLEIQRTEQGDSAMYLCASSRTGADQETQYFGPGTRLLVL.

The chain couples TRBV2 to TRBJ1-2, with a possible D match to TRBD1 (5 bases). Trimming pared 4 bases from V and 6 bases from J, leaving 36 bases between. The germline V gene has CDR1 SNHLY and CDR2 FYNNEI. The CDR3 spans 21 residues. Here the CDR3 reads CASSVFYRGGRGGVADHGYTF. The CDR3, as DNA: TGTGCCAGCAGTGTGTTTTATCGGGGGGGTAGGGGTGGCGTGGCGGACCATGGCTACACCTTC.

The V call is TRBV29-1, the J call TRBJ1-1, with D perhaps matching TRBD1 (6 bases). The CDR3 loop spans 14 amino acids. CDR1 SQVTM and CDR2 ANQGSEA come from the germline V gene. V was pared by 1 base and J by 4 bases, with 13 bases between. The CDR3, as DNA: TGCAGCGTTGAAGTACAGGGAAAGTTCACTGAAGCTTTCTTT. Its protein is CSVEVQGKFTEAFF.

Concerning this clone: A read error may account for a junction end that differs from germline. The chain employs TRBV27 and TRBJ2-7; D ambiguous. From germline, CDR1 is MNHEY and CDR2 SMNVEV (reference sequence). The CDR3 length is 12 residues. The CDR3, as DNA: TGCCAAGCCGGGTTCCTGAAATACGAGCAGTACTTC. It translates to CQAGFLKYEQYF.

The chain has TRBV6-5 and TRBJ2-5, with D possibly TRBD1 on 5 matching bases. The DNA end is a closer match to TRBJ2-7, so the J assignment may be wrong. This CDR3 is built from 14 residues. Germline CDR1 and CDR2: MNHEY and SVGAGI. DNA of the CDR3: TGTGCCAGCAGCCAAGACAGAGAACCCTACGAGCAGTACTTC. This translates into CASSQDREPYEQYF.

V gene TRBV19 combines with J gene TRBJ1-5, with unresolved D. The CDR3 totals 13 residues. Trimming stripped 4 bases from V and 7 bases from J, with 11 bases between. Germline V gene data show CDR1 as LNHDA and CDR2 as SQIVND (reference sequence). Written as DNA, the CDR3 is TGTGCCAGTAGTACAGACACAATCCAGCCCCAGCATTTT. It codes for CASSTDTIQPQHF.

V usage is TRBV29-1 and J usage is TRBJ2-5, with TRBD1 matching over 7 bases. J was trimmed by 4 bases and V by 4 bases; bases with no gene match: 15. From germline, CDR1 is SQVTM and CDR2 ANQGSEA. The CDR3 length is 16 residues. The CDR3 sequence: CSVVFEGAARGETQYF. The CDR3 DNA reads TGCAGCGTTGTCTTCGAGGGGGCGGCGAGGGGAGAGACCCAGTACTTC.

This clone showed up just once. Distinct nucleotide sequences in the sample also encode this CDR3. The rearrangement joins TRBV5-1 to TRBJ2-7, with D uncertain. V was pared by 3 bases and J by 0 bases, with 4 bases between. Germline assignment: CDR1 SGHRS and CDR2 YFSETQ. The CDR3 has 12 residues. The DNA of the CDR3 is TGCGCCAGCAGCTCAGACTCCTACGAGCAGTACTTC. Residues: CASSSDSYEQYF.

This chain joins TRBV30 and TRBJ1-3; TRBD1 matches 7 bases. The CDR3 length is 14 residues. The trim removed 4 bases at V and 0 bases at J, leaving 3 bases unmatched. The germline V gene encodes CDR1 GTSNPN and CDR2 SVGIG (reference sequence). CDR3 in amino acids: CAWTPGGSGNTIYF. In nucleotides, the CDR3 is TGTGCCTGGACTCCAGGGGGCTCTGGAAACACCATATATTTT.

V gene TRBV13 combines with J gene TRBJ2-7; 12 bases match TRBD2. CDR1 is PRHDT, CDR2 FYEKMQ, per germline (reference sequence). The CDR3 consists of 16 residues. Trimming at V came to 0 bases and at J to 5 bases, leaving 5 bases not matched to a gene. The CDR3 loop is CASSLGLAGGYHEQYF. CDR3 nucleotides: TGTGCCAGCAGCTTAGGCCTAGCGGGAGGGTACCACGAGCAGTACTTC.

The V call is TRBV27, the J call TRBJ2-1; 9 bases line up with TRBD1. V was pared by 4 bases and J by 1 base, with 5 bases of the junction left unmatched. The CDR3 contains 16 residues. From germline, CDR1 is MNHEY and CDR2 SMNVEV (reference sequence). CDR3 loop: CASSSGQGGSYNEQFF. The DNA of the CDR3 is TGTGCCAGCAGTTCGGGACAGGGAGGGTCCTACAATGAGCAGTTCTTC.

The gene calls are TRBV11-1 and TRBJ2-1; D might be TRBD2 (5 bases). V gave up 1 base and J gave up 0 bases, with 10 bases separating them. Germline CDR1 and CDR2: SGHAT and FQDESV (reference sequence). The CDR3 is 16 residues long. CDR3 coding DNA: TGTGCCAGCAGCTTAGTCGGGGATGGCTCCTACAATGAGCAGTTCTTC. Protein: CASSLVGDGSYNEQFF.

The rearrangement joins TRBV6-6 to TRBJ2-7; 8 positions agree with TRBD1. V lost 6 bases, J lost 0 bases, and 7 bases stayed unmatched. Looked up from germline, CDR1 is MNHNY and CDR2 is SVGAGI (reference sequence). This CDR3 contains 15 residues. In DNA, the CDR3 is TGTGCCAGCAGCGACACAGGGGGAAGCTCCTACGAGCAGTACTTC. It encodes CASSDTGGSSYEQYF.

This chain uses TRBV4-1 with TRBJ2-3, with 7 bases lining up with TRBD2. The CDR3 is 15 amino acids. Trimming cost V 4 bases and J 0 bases; bases outside gene matches: 4. CDR1 and CDR2 (germline): MGHRA, YSYEKL. Written as DNA, the CDR3 is TGCGCCAGCAGCCGGGTAGCGGGTAGCACAGATACGCAGTATTTT. Protein sequence: CASSRVAGSTDTQYF.

The CDR3: CASRGRPNQPQHF. Here the CDR3 DNA reads TGTGCCAGCAGAGGCAGGCCCAATCAGCCCCAGCATTTT. The chain combines TRBV2 with TRBJ1-5; D uncertain. Germline CDR1 and CDR2: SNHLY and FYNNEI. The CDR3 runs 13 residues. V was trimmed by 6 bases and J by 3 bases, leaving 9 bases between them.

J is TRBJ1-1 and V is TRBV5-1, with 9 bases identical to TRBD1. V lost 0 bases to trimming and J lost 5 bases; unmatched junction nucleotides: 5. The CDR3 sequence is 15 residues long. The germline CDR1 and CDR2 sequences are SGHRS and YFSETQ. The DNA of the CDR3 is TGCGCCAGCAGCTTGGAACGGACAGGGGTAACTGAAGCTTTCTTT. This codes for CASSLERTGVTEAFF.

The chain couples TRBV14 to TRBJ2-3; 7 nucleotides agree with TRBD2. V lost 3 bases to trimming and J lost 2 bases; unmatched junction nucleotides: 23. Germline CDR1 is SGHDN and CDR2 is FVKESK. The CDR3 has 21 amino acids. CDR3 sequence reads: CASSHTFPGVSGKYVTDTQYF. The CDR3 DNA is TGTGCCAGCAGCCACACTTTTCCGGGAGTAAGCGGGAAGTATGTCACAGATACGCAGTATTTT.

The CDR3 spells CASNLGQKRGAFF. The CDR3, as DNA: TGTGCCAGCAACTTAGGGCAAAAACGGGGGGCTTTCTTT. This chain uses TRBV28 with TRBJ1-1; D is perhaps TRBD1 (5 bases). Looked up from germline, CDR1 is MDHEN and CDR2 is SYDVKM. The germline V and J ends were trimmed by 7 bases and 11 bases, with 20 bases remaining between them. The CDR3 has 13 residues.

The chain links TRBV28 to TRBJ2-7, with 12 bases matching TRBD1. V shed 10 bases and J 5 bases; nucleotides not matched to a gene: 12. The length of the CDR3 is 15 residues. CDR1 is MDHEN, CDR2 SYDVKM, per germline. The CDR3 sequence is CATKGQGAFGNEQYF. The CDR3 region has the DNA TGTGCCACCAAGGGACAGGGGGCCTTTGGGAACGAGCAGTACTTC.

V gene TRBV11-2 combines with J gene TRBJ1-1; D is perhaps TRBD1 (6 bases). The germline V gene has CDR1 SGHAT and CDR2 FQNNGV. The V gene lost 3 bases and the J gene lost 11 bases, with 16 bases spanning the gap. CDR3 size: 13 residues. The CDR3 loop is CASSFSGAISAFF. The CDR3 coding sequence is TGTGCCAGCAGCTTCTCAGGGGCGATTTCGGCTTTCTTT.

This chain links TRBV7-2 with TRBJ1-3, with no clear D. V was shortened by 2 bases and J by 8 bases, with 13 bases between the two germline ends. The CDR3 totals 14 residues. The germline gives CDR1 SGHTA, CDR2 FQGNSA. The CDR3 DNA reads TGTGCCAGCAGCTTAAGGTTAGCTGGTGACACCATATATTTT. Translated: CASSLRLAGDTIYF.

This clone was counted a few times. The chain has TRBV6-5 and TRBJ2-5; possibly TRBD2 for D (5 bases). V was shortened by 6 bases and J by 1 base, with 15 bases between the two germline ends. Germline loops: CDR1 MNHEY, CDR2 SVGAGI. The CDR3 is 15 amino acids. The CDR3 region has the DNA TGTGCCAGCAGCGAAACCTCACGGGGCCAAGAGACCCAGTACTTC. This gives the protein CASSETSRGQETQYF.

This rearrangement joins TRBV5-6 to TRBJ1-2; D is unresolved. Trimming removed 1 base from V and 2 bases from J, with 6 bases in between. The CDR3 contains 13 residues. The germline V gene has CDR1 SGHDT and CDR2 YYEEEE. The CDR3 sequence: CASSLNSNYGYTF. In DNA form, the CDR3 reads TGTGCCAGCAGCTTGAACAGCAACTATGGCTACACCTTC.

The V call is TRBV19, the J call TRBJ2-1; 7 bases fit TRBD2. Germline CDR1 reads LNHDA; CDR2 reads SQIVND (reference sequence). This CDR3 spans 14 amino acids. Losses at the gene ends were 3 bases for V and 5 bases for J; bases not matched to a gene: 4. CDR3 nucleotides: TGTGCCAGTAGTATTAGGACTAGGGACAATGAGCAGTTCTTC. Protein: CASSIRTRDNEQFF.

The chain carries TRBV13 and TRBJ2-7; perhaps TRBD1 as D (6 bases). The V gene's germline CDR1 is PRHDT and CDR2 FYEKMQ (reference sequence). Trimming left V 5 bases short and J 2 bases short, with 16 bases between. The CDR3 totals 15 residues. CDR3 in DNA: TGTGCCAGCAGCGCCCGGGACATTGCGACCTACGAGCAGTACTTC. It specifies CASSARDIATYEQYF.

This clone was picked up a small number of times. The chain links TRBV7-9 to TRBJ1-2; weak D call: TRBD1 (6 bases). With 4 bases removed from V and 3 bases from J, the gap between germline ends came to 9 bases. From germline, CDR1 is SEHNR and CDR2 FQNEAQ (reference sequence). This CDR3 region has 13 residues. The CDR3 sequence is CASSSGQYYGYTF. For the CDR3, the DNA is TGTGCCAGCAGCTCCGGACAGTACTATGGCTACACCTTC.

This chain uses TRBV9 with TRBJ2-7; D may be TRBD2 (6 bases). CDR1 is SGDLS and CDR2 is YYNGEE in the germline V gene. The CDR3 is made up of 14 amino acids. V lost 3 bases and J 2 bases, leaving 12 bases between the germline ends. CDR3 nucleotide sequence: TGTGCCAGCAGCGGGGACCCGGGGGCCTACGAGCAGTACTTC. It is translated as CASSGDPGAYEQYF.

The chain combines TRBV19 with TRBJ1-6, with D perhaps matching TRBD1 (6 bases). V was cut by 3 bases and J by 7 bases, with 13 bases left in between. Germline assignment: CDR1 LNHDA and CDR2 SQIVND (reference sequence). CDR3 length: 15 residues. CDR3 region: CASSIFPGENSPLHF. The DNA of the CDR3 is TGTGCCAGTAGTATTTTTCCAGGGGAGAATTCACCCCTCCACTTT.

V usage is TRBV2 and J usage is TRBJ2-5; maybe TRBD2 (6 bases). Trimming shortened V by 3 bases and J by 2 bases, and 16 bases separated the two germline ends. CDR3 length: 16 amino acids. Germline CDR1 SNHLY, CDR2 FYNNEI. The CDR3: CASSEEPGARQETQYF. The CDR3 DNA reads as TGTGCCAGCAGTGAGGAACCGGGAGCCCGACAAGAGACCCAGTACTTC.